This entry features one T cell receptor (beta chain) sequence. Its target is not known. The identical CDR3 is also encoded by other nucleotide sequences in the sample. The data were taken from a study of shared clonotypes between healthy human individuals. The study, taken as a whole, reports: A small donor pool kept down the genetic and exposure-history diversity that was represented.

V was pared by 2 bases and J by 2 bases, with 4 bases between. CDR1 and CDR2 (germline): SEHNR, FQNEAQ (reference sequence). The CDR3 is 12 residues long. Several immunoSEQ 96-well plates shared each subset's DNA, each plate a replicate. Sequencing was performed with immunoSEQ multiplex PCR; in TCRdb, only in-frame clones are kept and a portion is missing. This sample has some 480,000 clones, with around 80% found just once. The specimen sequenced was PBMCs. The receptor was isolated from a woman aged 40 to 55 in good health. Some clones in this sample may be carry-over from other donors' samples. The rearrangement uses TRBV7-9 and TRBJ2-7; D is undetermined. The CDR3 reads CASSLSTYEQYF. The CDR3 DNA reads TGTGCCAGCAGCTTATCAACCTACGAGCAGTACTTC.